This record covers a single T cell receptor (beta chain). Its matching antigen is unknown. This specimen belongs to a study of PD-1 blockade in mismatch repair-deficient tumors. About the research overall: Patients had approximately 11 mismatch repair-deficient cancer types and were previously treated and progressing.

Study observations and caveats: Tumor-resident clones, often absent from pretreatment blood, expanded after pembrolizumab and then contracted.

Mismatch repair deficiency was confirmed in all patients, by PCR or immunohistochemistry. Sequenced by immunoSEQ multiplex PCR; TCRdb stores in-frame clones only, minus some. The table records approximately 37,000 clones, approximately 81% of them present only once. The material sequenced was peripheral blood, taken approximately 78 weeks after starting pembrolizumab. This TCR derives from an adult with mismatch repair-deficient cancer.

CDR3 bases: TGTGCCAGCAGCCGTAGCGGGAGTACCTACGAGCAGTACTTC. Protein sequence: CASSRSGSTYEQYF. The J gene is TRBJ2-7, the V gene TRBV7-9; TRBD2 matches 9 bases. Germline V gene data show CDR1 as SEHNR and CDR2 as FQNEAQ (reference sequence). This CDR3 is built from 14 residues. Trimming cost V 5 bases and J 2 bases; bases outside gene matches: 4.